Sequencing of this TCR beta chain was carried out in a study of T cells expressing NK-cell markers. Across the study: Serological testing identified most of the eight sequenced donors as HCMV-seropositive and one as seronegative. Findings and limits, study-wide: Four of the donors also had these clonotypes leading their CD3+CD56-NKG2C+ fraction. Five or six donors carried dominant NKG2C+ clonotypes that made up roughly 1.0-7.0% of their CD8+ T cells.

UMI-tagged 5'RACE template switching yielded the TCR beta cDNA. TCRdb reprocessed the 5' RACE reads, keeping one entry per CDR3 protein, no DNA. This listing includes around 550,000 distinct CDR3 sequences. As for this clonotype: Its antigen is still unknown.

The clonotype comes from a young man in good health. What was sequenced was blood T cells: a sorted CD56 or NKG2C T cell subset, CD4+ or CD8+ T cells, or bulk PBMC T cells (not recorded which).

The CDR3 protein is CASSSEGSLSYEQYF. This rearrangement joins TRBV28 to TRBJ2-7; TCRdb gives TRBD2 as the D gene, but with no DNA this cannot be confirmed. The CDR3 has 15 residues. Germline CDR1 reads MDHEN; CDR2 reads SYDVKM. Full variable domain (missing parts from reference TRBV28 and TRBJ2-7): DVKVTQSSRYLVKRTGEKVFLECVQDMDHENMFWYRQDPGLGLRLIYFSYDVKMKEKGDIPEGYSVSREKKERFSLILESASTNQTSMYLCASSSEGSLSYEQYFGPGTRLTVT.